The TCR beta chain described here comes from a study of control samples from healthy donors and cancer patients. V was clipped by 2 bases and J by 4 bases, with 9 bases between them. Germline CDR1 and CDR2: SGHNT and YYREEE (reference sequence). The CDR3 consists of 13 residues. The table came from immunoSEQ multiplex PCR; TCRdb's copy has only in-frame clones and leaves some out. The sample holds under 110,000 clones; more than 85% are singletons and the top ten take 7.8%. This chain uses TRBV5-4 with TRBJ1-1; weak D call: TRBD1 (6 bases). Material for sequencing was blood. This clonotype was sampled from a man aged 25 to 40 in good health. CDR3 region: CASSLQGGTEAFF. The CDR3 nucleotides are TGTGCCAGCAGCTTACAGGGAGGCACTGAAGCTTTCTTT.